What follows are 9 T cell receptor beta chains derived from one specimen sequenced in a study of blood T cell repertoires in COVID-19. Method: immunoSEQ multiplex PCR; TCRdb's copy keeps in-frame clones and lacks some. Of some 87,000 clones listed, around 92% are singletons. The sequencing input was peripheral blood. These receptors came from a woman aged 60 to 75 with active COVID-19.

J is TRBJ1-5 and V is TRBV19, with TRBD1 as a possible D gene (5 bases). Trimming took off 4 bases at V and 0 bases at J, with 13 bases between the two ends. There are 16 residues in the CDR3. Germline V gene sequence: CDR1 LNHDA, CDR2 SQIVND (reference sequence). The CDR3 protein is CASSNRPGNSNQPQHF. CDR3 sequence (DNA): TGTGCCAGTAGTAATCGACCAGGGAATAGCAATCAGCCCCAGCATTTT.

V gene TRBV10-3 combines with J gene TRBJ2-2, with 13 bases that match TRBD2. Trimming at V came to 7 bases and at J to 6 bases, leaving 11 bases not matched to a gene. CDR1 ENHRY and CDR2 SYGVKD come from the germline V gene. There are 17 residues in the CDR3. The CDR3 DNA follows: TGTGCCATCAAACCACAAACTAGCGGGAGGGCCGCCGGGGAGCTGTTTTTT. Residues: CAIKPQTSGRAAGELFF.

The chain uses TRBV29-1 and TRBJ2-7; 10 bases line up with TRBD1. CDR1 is SQVTM, CDR2 ANQGSEA, per germline. The CDR3 has 12 residues. V lost 6 bases, J lost 3 bases, and 2 bases stayed unmatched. The CDR3 region has the DNA TGCAGCGTCGGGACAGGGGTCTACGAGCAGTACTTC. Translating it yields CSVGTGVYEQYF.

The rearrangement joins TRBV6-6 to TRBJ1-5, with D possibly matching TRBD1 (5 bases). The CDR3 has 14 residues. V was trimmed by 5 bases and J by 3 bases, leaving 11 bases between them. Germline V gives CDR1 MNHNY, CDR2 SVGAGI (reference sequence). In nucleotides, the CDR3 is TGTGCCAGCAGTAATGCAGGGAACAATCAGCCCCAGCATTTT. It codes for CASSNAGNNQPQHF.

As for this clone: The CDR3 end shows no conserved phenylalanine or tryptophan, and so a read error is likely. Because the CDR3's place on the DNA is in doubt, the DNA is left out and the CDR3 is given as listed by TCRdb. The rearrangement uses TRBV3-1 (or the pseudogene TRBV3-2) and TRBJ1-1. Germline V gene data show CDR1 as LGHDT and CDR2 as YNNKEL (reference sequence). The CDR3 length is 12 residues, termini included. CDR3 residues: CASSQDNGGIFI.

V gene TRBV15 combines with J gene TRBJ2-2; D might be TRBD1 (6 bases). Per the germline V gene, CDR1 is LNHNV and CDR2 is YYDKDF (reference sequence). CDR3 length: 15 amino acids. Trimming removed 1 base from V and 7 bases from J, with 13 bases in between. CDR3: CATSRVEGDGGELFF. As DNA, the CDR3 is TGTGCCACCAGCAGAGTCGAGGGGGACGGCGGGGAGCTGTTTTTT.

In the case of this clone: This CDR3 is also generated by other DNA sequences in the sample. V usage is TRBV28 and J usage is TRBJ1-2, with D unresolved. This CDR3 has 13 amino acids. V was cut by 2 bases and J by 2 bases, with 6 bases left in between. Germline V gene lookup returns CDR1 MDHEN and CDR2 SYDVKM. CDR3 region: CASSLGRNYGYTF. CDR3 nucleotide sequence: TGTGCCAGCAGTTTAGGTCGGAACTATGGCTACACCTTC.

This clone has just one count. Here the CDR3 reads CASSPTGVASYEQYF. The CDR3, as DNA: TGTGCCAGCAGCCCGACAGGGGTCGCCTCCTACGAGCAGTACTTC. V usage is TRBV3-1 (or the pseudogene TRBV3-2) and J usage is TRBJ2-7, with 8 positions matching TRBD1. The CDR3 sequence is 15 residues long. Per germline, CDR1 LGHDT and CDR2 YNNKEL (reference sequence). The V gene end was trimmed by 4 bases and the J gene end by 0 bases; junction bases not matched to a gene: 5.

The chain has TRBV29-1 and TRBJ2-1, with TRBD2 matching 15 bases. CDR1 and CDR2 from the germline V gene are SQVTM and ANQGSEA. J gave up 5 bases and V 5 bases, and 4 bases lay outside the gene matches. CDR3 length: 15 residues. CDR3 nucleotides: TGCAGCGTTTTAGGACTAGCGGGAGGGAACAATGAGCAGTTCTTC. It encodes CSVLGLAGGNNEQFF.